Detailed here is one T cell receptor (beta chain). Antigen specificity is unknown. Libraries were prepared by immunoSEQ multiplex PCR; TCRdb keeps only in-frame clonotypes and omits some of them. The repertoire holds about 15,000 clones, with approximately 80% as singletons. This sample stems from a study of T cells and Merkel cell carcinoma outcomes. Broader study findings: In Merkel cell carcinoma, repertoire and T-cell density reportedly predicted outcomes.

Germline values: CDR1 SEHNR, CDR2 FQNEAQ (reference sequence). The CDR3 totals 11 residues. Trimming left V 3 bases short and J 10 bases short, with 9 bases between. The rearrangement uses TRBV7-9 and TRBJ1-2, with D perhaps matching TRBD1 (5 bases). The TCR originated in a human donor with Merkel cell carcinoma. The sample comprised tumor tissue from Merkel cell carcinoma. In DNA form, the CDR3 reads TGTGCCAGCAGCTTCTCGGGGGTCTACACCTTC. Translating it yields CASSFSGVYTF.